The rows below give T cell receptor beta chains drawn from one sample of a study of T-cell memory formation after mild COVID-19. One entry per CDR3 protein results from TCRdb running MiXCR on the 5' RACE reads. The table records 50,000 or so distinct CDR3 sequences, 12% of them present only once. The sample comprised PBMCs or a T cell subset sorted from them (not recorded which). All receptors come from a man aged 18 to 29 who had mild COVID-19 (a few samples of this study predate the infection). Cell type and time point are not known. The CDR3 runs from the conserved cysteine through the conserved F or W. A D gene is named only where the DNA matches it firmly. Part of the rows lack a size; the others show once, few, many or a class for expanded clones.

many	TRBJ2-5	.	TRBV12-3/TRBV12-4	CASSLQGEETQYF	TGTGCCAGCAGCTTACAGGGAGAAGAGACCCAGTACTTC
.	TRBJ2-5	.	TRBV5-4	CASSLKGGGETQYF	TGTGCCAGCAGCTTGAAAGGGGGAGGAGAGACCCAGTACTTC
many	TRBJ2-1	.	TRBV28	CASSLYPRGEVDNEQFF	TGTGCCAGCAGTTTATACCCACGCGGGGAAGTAGACAATGAGCAGTTCTTC
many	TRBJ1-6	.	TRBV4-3	CASSQDTGSELSLHF	TGCGCCAGCAGCCAAGATACGGGCTCCGAGCTTTCCCTCCACTTT
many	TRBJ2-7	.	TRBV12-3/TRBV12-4	CASSLGQLGYEQYF	TGTGCCAGCAGTTTGGGGCAACTAGGCTACGAGCAGTACTTC
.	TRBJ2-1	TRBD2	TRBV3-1	CASSTILAGGPGNEQFF	TGTGCCAGCAGCACGATCTTAGCGGGGGGGCCGGGGAATGAGCAGTTCTTC
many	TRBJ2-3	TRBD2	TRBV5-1	CASSSHSGGGLTDTQYF	TGCGCCAGCAGCTCGCATAGCGGGGGGGGACTCACAGATACGCAGTATTTT
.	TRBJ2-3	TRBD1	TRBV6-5	CASSLFGTGTDTQYF	TGTGCCAGCAGCCTATTCGGGACAGGGACAGATACGCAGTATTTT
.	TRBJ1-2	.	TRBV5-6	CASTVDIRGYTF	TGTGCCAGCACCGTCGACATTCGGGGCTACACCTTC
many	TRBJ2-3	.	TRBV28	CASTPPGRDTQYF	TGTGCCAGCACCCCACCGGGCCGAGATACGCAGTATTTT
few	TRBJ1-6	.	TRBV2	CASSEYLSPLHF	TGTGCCAGCAGTGAATATCTGTCACCCCTCCACTTT
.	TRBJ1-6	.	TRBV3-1	CASSQGGGFNSPLHF	TGTGCCAGCAGCCAGGGAGGAGGATTTAATTCACCCCTCCACTTT